This record looks at one TCR beta chain sequence and its context. The target antigen is unknown. The data were obtained in a study of shared clonotypes between healthy human individuals. Study outcomes and limitations: It was expected that sequencing depth would affect clonotype sharing among donors.

Measured with immunoSEQ multiplex PCR; TCRdb has only the in-frame clones, and not every one. The sample records about 2.2 million clones, about 92% being singletons. CD45RO-negative cells were positively selected for CCR7, leaving out terminally differentiated effector memory CD45RA+ cells. The junction had 7 bases not matched to a gene; V was cut back by 1 base and J by 4 bases. Germline values: CDR1 MNHEY, CDR2 SMNVEV (reference sequence). The CDR3 contains 17 residues. Sequencing was performed on naive CD8+ T cells from PBMCs. The receptor was isolated from a man aged 18 to 35 in good health. Some clones in this sample may be carry-over from other donors' samples. The genes are TRBV27 and TRBJ2-2; 9 bases map to TRBD1. The CDR3 loop is CASSLLRTGVGTGELFF. The CDR3 DNA reads as TGTGCCAGCAGTTTATTGCGGACAGGGGTGGGCACCGGGGAGCTGTTTTTT.